Below, 31 T cell receptor beta chains from the same sample are listed, as sequenced in a study of OX40 agonist ivuxolimab in advanced cancers. TCRdb's copy holds only in-frame clones and misses some; the assay was immunoSEQ multiplex PCR. The table has 47,000 or so clones, 70% to 90% seen once; the top ten hold around half. Specimen: CD4+ or CD8+ T cells sorted from blood, collected in a trial of the OX40 agonist ivuxolimab. These TCRs come from an adult with an advanced solid tumor such as melanoma, head and neck, liver or kidney cancer.

V usage is TRBV27 and J usage is TRBJ2-5, with 8 nucleotides matching TRBD2. Germline V gene sequence: CDR1 MNHEY, CDR2 SMNVEV (reference sequence). This CDR3 has 16 amino acids. J lost 5 bases, V lost 10 bases, and 18 bases had no gene match. CDR3 nucleotides: TGTGCCACCTCCCCCGATGGAGCGGGGGCGGGGGAGACCCAGTACTTC. This sequence encodes CATSPDGAGAGETQYF.

The chain links TRBV6-6 to TRBJ1-5; D unclear. This CDR3 has 15 amino acids. Trimming left V 4 bases short and J 0 bases short, with 10 bases between. Germline CDR1 is MNHNY and CDR2 is SVGAGI (reference sequence). CDR3 loop: CASSSKQNSNQPQHF. As DNA, the CDR3 is TGTGCCAGCAGTTCGAAACAGAATAGCAATCAGCCCCAGCATTTT.

This sequence joins TRBV11-2 and TRBJ2-3; D gene ambiguous. V lost 1 base and J 0 bases, leaving 8 bases between the germline ends. Germline V gene data show CDR1 as SGHAT and CDR2 as FQNNGV. The CDR3 runs to 15 residues. CDR3 region: CASSLGGGSTDTQYF. CDR3 coding DNA: TGTGCCAGCAGCTTAGGGGGTGGTAGCACAGATACGCAGTATTTT.

The V gene is TRBV9, the J gene TRBJ2-6; D unclear. CDR1 is SGDLS, CDR2 YYNGEE, per germline. The germline V and J ends were trimmed by 4 bases and 5 bases, with 10 bases remaining between them. This CDR3 has 14 amino acids. The CDR3 DNA is TGTGCCAGCAGCCCTCTCCGGTGGGCCAACGTCCTGACTTTC. This encodes CASSPLRWANVLTF. Variable domain in full (rest from reference TRBV9 and TRBJ2-6): DSGVTQTPKHLITATGQRVTLRCSPRSGDLSVYWYQQSLDQGLQFLIQYYNGEERAKGNILERFSAQQFPDLHSELNLSSLELGDSALYFCASSPLRWANVLTFGAGSRLTVL.

This chain connects TRBV28 to TRBJ1-5; 8 bases match TRBD1. Germline-derived CDR1 and CDR2 are MDHEN and SYDVKM. The V and J ends lost 5 bases and 4 bases, in that order; junction bases with no gene match: 4. The CDR3 has 14 amino acids. Here the CDR3 reads CASSIRQGNQPQHF. CDR3 DNA: TGTGCCAGCAGTATTCGACAGGGGAATCAGCCCCAGCATTTT. Full variable domain (rest looked up from reference TRBV28 and TRBJ1-5): DVKVTQSSRYLVKRTGEKVFLECVQDMDHENMFWYRQDPGLGLRLIYFSYDVKMKEKGDIPEGYSVSREKKERFSLILESASTNQTSMYLCASSIRQGNQPQHFGDGTRLSIL.

J is TRBJ1-3 and V is TRBV9, with D possibly being TRBD1 (5 bases). Looked up from germline, CDR1 is SGDLS and CDR2 is YYNGEE. The ends were cut back, 3 bases at V and 2 bases at J, with 12 bases in the middle. The CDR3 is made up of 15 amino acids. CDR3 residues: CASSASGVPGNTIYF. The CDR3 coding sequence is TGTGCCAGCAGCGCCTCGGGGGTCCCTGGAAACACCATATATTTT.

The gene calls are TRBV29-1 and TRBJ2-1; 11 positions match TRBD2. CDR3 length: 13 residues. CDR1 and CDR2 (germline): SQVTM, ANQGSEA. The ends lost 3 bases at V and 9 bases at J; junction bases unmatched: 4. The CDR3 region is CSVDSGGASEQFF. For the CDR3, the DNA is TGCAGCGTTGATAGCGGGGGGGCCTCTGAGCAGTTCTTC.

CDR3 loop: CASSPYKIPSYEQYF. Here the CDR3 DNA reads TGTGCCAGCAGCCCATACAAGATACCCTCCTACGAGCAGTACTTC. The chain employs TRBV9 and TRBJ2-7; the D is unclear. This CDR3 is 15 amino acids long. V lost 4 bases and J 0 bases, leaving 14 bases between the germline ends. Per germline, CDR1 SGDLS and CDR2 YYNGEE.

The chain employs TRBV7-3 and TRBJ2-3, with 7 positions matching TRBD1. Germline trimming cut 5 bases from V and 3 bases from J; bases unmatched to any gene: 8. The CDR3 runs 15 residues. Germline V lookup: CDR1 SGHTA, CDR2 FQGTGA. CDR3 loop: CASSPPGGGTDTQYF. The CDR3 nucleotides are TGTGCCAGCAGCCCCCCAGGGGGTGGAACAGATACGCAGTATTTT. The full variable domain, completed using reference TRBV7-3 and TRBJ2-3, is GAGVSQTPSNKVTEKGKYVELRCDPISGHTALYWYRQSLGQGPEFLIYFQGTGAADDSGLPNDRFFAVRPEGSVSTLKIQRTERGDSAVYLCASSPPGGGTDTQYFGPGTRLTVL.

V and J are TRBV7-8 and TRBJ1-3; D is unclear. V shed 2 bases and J shed 2 bases, with 13 bases lying between them. Germline lookup yields CDR1 SGHVS and CDR2 FQNEAQ. The length of the CDR3 is 16 residues. In DNA, the CDR3 is TGTGCCAGCAGCTTAATCGGACTCTCTGCTGGAAACACCATATATTTT. It codes for CASSLIGLSAGNTIYF. The full variable domain, its missing parts supplied by reference TRBV7-8 and TRBJ1-3, is GAGVSQSPRYKVAKRGQDVALRCDPISGHVSLFWYQQALGQGPEFLTYFQNEAQLDKSGLPSDRFFAERPEGSVSTLKIQRTQQEDSAVYLCASSLIGLSAGNTIYFGEGSWLTVV.

The chain carries TRBV6-5 and TRBJ1-2, with D perhaps matching TRBD1 (6 bases). The germline V and J ends were trimmed by 2 bases and 0 bases, with 7 bases remaining between them. CDR3 size: 14 residues. Germline V gene data show CDR1 as MNHEY and CDR2 as SVGAGI. The CDR3 coding sequence is TGTGCCAGCAGTTACGCAGGGGCTAACTATGGCTACACCTTC. Translated, it gives CASSYAGANYGYTF.

V and J are TRBV4-3 and TRBJ2-3; D possibly corresponds to TRBD2 (5 bases). The germline gives CDR1 LGHNA, CDR2 YSLEER. The CDR3 is made up of 15 amino acids. Trimming pared 4 bases from V and 3 bases from J, leaving 14 bases between. The CDR3, as DNA: TGCGCCAGCAGCCGGTGGGGTGGGAGTACAGATACGCAGTATTTT. It specifies CASSRWGGSTDTQYF.

J is TRBJ2-5 and V is TRBV28; TRBD2 matches 10 bases. The germline gives CDR1 MDHEN, CDR2 SYDVKM. The CDR3 has 18 residues. After removal of 0 bases from V and 5 bases from J, the junction contained 12 bases not matched to a gene. CDR3 amino acids: CASSLWGSGGAELETQYF. The CDR3 coding sequence is TGTGCCAGCAGTTTATGGGGCAGCGGGGGGGCCGAGTTGGAGACCCAGTACTTC.

This clone was seen more than once but under ten times. CDR3 protein: CASSPGRGGHEKLFF. DNA of the CDR3: TGTGCCAGCAGCCCCGGGCGGGGGGGGCATGAAAAACTGTTTTTT. The gene calls are TRBV7-3 and TRBJ1-4; the D gene is possibly TRBD1 (6 bases). V lost 5 bases and J 6 bases, leaving 16 bases between the germline ends. The CDR3 is made up of 15 amino acids. Germline CDR1 SGHTA, CDR2 FQGTGA.

This chain joins TRBV7-9 and TRBJ1-2; no clear D gene. The CDR3 loop spans 14 amino acids. Looked up from germline, CDR1 is SEHNR and CDR2 is FQNEAQ (reference sequence). V was trimmed by 1 base and J by 4 bases, leaving 10 bases between them. The CDR3 loop is CASSLGRRGYGYTF. As DNA, the CDR3 is TGTGCCAGCAGCTTAGGTAGAAGAGGCTATGGCTACACCTTC.

V and J are TRBV7-6 and TRBJ2-3; 7 nucleotides line up with TRBD1. After removal of 3 bases from V and 5 bases from J, the junction contained 5 bases not matched to a gene. This CDR3 has 14 amino acids. The germline CDR1 and CDR2 sequences are SGHVS and FNYEAQ. Here the CDR3 DNA reads TGTGCCAGCAGCTTTTACAGGGGACAAGATACGCAGTATTTT. Protein: CASSFYRGQDTQYF.

The chain combines TRBV27 with TRBJ1-1; D remains unclear. Trimming took 8 bases from V and 0 from J, leaving 13 bases between them. CDR1 MNHEY and CDR2 SMNVEV come from the germline V gene (reference sequence). The CDR3 loop spans 14 amino acids. CDR3 sequence (DNA): TGTGCCAGCGCAAAGGACCGCGTGAACACTGAAGCTTTCTTT. Amino acid sequence: CASAKDRVNTEAFF.

The chain is built from TRBV30 and TRBJ2-1; weak D call: TRBD1 (6 bases). Germline V lookup: CDR1 GTSNPN, CDR2 SVGIG (reference sequence). V lost 5 bases, J lost 10 bases, and 21 bases lay in between. CDR3 length: 14 residues. In DNA form, the CDR3 reads TGTGCCTGGGAGACAGGTACCCTCCTTGGAGAGCAGTTCTTC. It codes for CAWETGTLLGEQFF.

The chain employs TRBV2 and TRBJ2-5; 8 bases match TRBD1. The CDR3 runs 15 residues. V shed 6 bases and J 5 bases; nucleotides not matched to a gene: 11. Germline assignment: CDR1 SNHLY and CDR2 FYNNEI. The CDR3 loop reads CASRPGQVAWETQYF. The CDR3, as DNA: TGTGCCAGCAGGCCGGGACAGGTGGCCTGGGAGACCCAGTACTTC.

The chain recombines TRBV5-1 with TRBJ1-2; possible D gene TRBD1, 5 bases. V was clipped by 0 bases and J by 9 bases, with 12 bases between them. CDR3 length: 13 residues. CDR1 is SGHRS and CDR2 is YFSETQ in the germline V gene. CDR3 in amino acids: CASSLAREGSYTF. The CDR3 DNA follows: TGCGCCAGCAGCTTGGCCCGTGAGGGGAGCTACACCTTC.

The chain uses TRBV5-1 and TRBJ2-7; 7 nucleotides agree with TRBD1. CDR1 is SGHRS and CDR2 is YFSETQ in the germline V gene. The J segment lost 3 bases and the V segment lost 0 bases, leaving 3 bases of the junction unmatched. The CDR3 spans 14 residues. This CDR3 is CASSLGQGVYEQYF. CDR3 DNA: TGCGCCAGCAGCTTGGGGCAGGGGGTCTACGAGCAGTACTTC. Full variable domain (rest looked up from reference TRBV5-1 and TRBJ2-7): KAGVTQTPRYLIKTRGQQVTLSCSPISGHRSVSWYQQTPGQGLQFLFEYFSETQRNKGNFPGRFSGRQFSNSRSEMNVSTLELGDSALYLCASSLGQGVYEQYFGPGTRLTVT.

The chain carries TRBV11-2 and TRBJ2-2; 10 positions match TRBD2. The junction had 11 bases not matched to a gene; V was cut back by 6 bases and J by 1 base. The CDR3 has 18 amino acids. The germline gives CDR1 SGHAT, CDR2 FQNNGV. This CDR3 reads CASRLPGGTSVNTGELFF. The DNA of the CDR3 is TGTGCCAGCAGACTCCCAGGAGGGACTAGCGTGAACACCGGGGAGCTGTTTTTT.

This clone was found once. This chain joins TRBV7-2 and TRBJ1-3; D remains ambiguous. V was pared by 4 bases and J by 4 bases, with 8 bases between. Germline CDR1 reads SGHTA; CDR2 reads FQGNSA. The CDR3 is made up of 13 amino acids. DNA of the CDR3: TGTGCCAGCAGCTCCCCCGGGGGAAACACCATATATTTT. Encoded protein: CASSSPGGNTIYF.

The CDR3, as DNA: TGTGCCAGCAGGGACGGGAGCTCCTACGAGCAGTACTTC. Protein sequence: CASRDGSSYEQYF. This chain connects TRBV2 to TRBJ2-7, with D maybe TRBD2 (6 bases). V dropped 6 bases and J dropped 0 bases, with 9 bases sitting between them. CDR1 and CDR2 from the germline V gene are SNHLY and FYNNEI. This CDR3 is 13 amino acids long. The full variable domain, with the rest looked up from reference TRBV2 and TRBJ2-7, is EPEVTQTPSHQVTQMGQEVILRCVPISNHLYFYWYRQILGQKVEFLVSFYNNEISEKSEIFDDQFSVERPDGSNFTLKIRSTKLEDSAMYFCASRDGSSYEQYFGPGTRLTVT.

This chain uses TRBV30 with TRBJ2-1; 9 nucleotides match TRBD2. Germline V CDR1 and CDR2: GTSNPN, SVGIG (reference sequence). V lost 3 bases to trimming and J lost 6 bases; unmatched junction nucleotides: 9. This CDR3 comprises 15 residues. The CDR3 coding sequence is TGTGCCTGGAGGGACCTAGCGGGGAACACCAATGAGCAGTTCTTC. Its translation: CAWRDLAGNTNEQFF.

This chain links TRBV7-9 with TRBJ2-3; TRBD2 agrees at 10 bases. This CDR3 spans 15 amino acids. CDR1 is SEHNR and CDR2 is FQNEAQ in the germline V gene (reference sequence). V shed 5 bases, J shed 2 bases, and the junction held 4 bases outside the gene matches. CDR3 bases: TGTGCCAGCAGCCGGACTAGCGGAGACACAGATACGCAGTATTTT. Translating it yields CASSRTSGDTDTQYF.

The J gene is TRBJ1-1, the V gene TRBV27; the D gene is possibly TRBD1 (6 bases). Germline CDR1 is MNHEY and CDR2 is SMNVEV (reference sequence). Trimming pared 4 bases from V and 3 bases from J, leaving 18 bases between. The CDR3 has 16 amino acids. CDR3 DNA sequence: TGTGCCAGCAGTTCCACACAGGGAAGAGTAGACACTGAAGCTTTCTTT. It yields the protein CASSSTQGRVDTEAFF.

This clone came up once. The chain is built from TRBV7-6 and TRBJ1-5; TRBD1 is a possible D gene (6 bases). Trimming took off 0 bases at V and 6 bases at J, with 15 bases between the two ends. The CDR3 runs to 16 residues. CDR1 SGHVS and CDR2 FNYEAQ come from the germline V gene. CDR3 sequence reads: CASSLARAGEGQPQHF. The CDR3 DNA reads TGTGCCAGCAGCTTAGCCCGGGCAGGGGAGGGTCAGCCCCAGCATTTT.

The chain is built from TRBV28 and TRBJ2-1, with 15 bases aligning to TRBD2. The V segment lost 5 bases and the J segment 7 bases; nucleotides outside the gene matches: 12. The CDR3 has 18 residues. CDR1 MDHEN and CDR2 SYDVKM come from the germline V gene. The CDR3 loop reads CASSPGLAGGPVGNEQFF. The CDR3 coding sequence is TGTGCCAGCAGTCCCGGACTAGCGGGGGGGCCAGTGGGGAATGAGCAGTTCTTC.

This clone was counted a single time. The chain carries TRBV9 and TRBJ1-5; D is uncertain. This CDR3 is 16 amino acids long. The V gene lost 4 bases and the J gene lost 0 bases, with 14 bases spanning the gap. Germline CDR1 is SGDLS and CDR2 is YYNGEE. CDR3: CASSPGGLTSNQPQHF. The CDR3 DNA reads TGTGCCAGCAGCCCCGGTGGACTGACTAGCAATCAGCCCCAGCATTTT.

The chain has TRBV20-1 and TRBJ2-7; D gene ambiguous. V was trimmed by 6 bases and J by 4 bases, leaving 10 bases between them. Germline V CDR1 and CDR2: DFQATT, SNEGSKA (reference sequence). This CDR3 is built from 11 residues. The CDR3 region is CSAPFGYEQYF. Here the CDR3 DNA reads TGCAGTGCCCCGTTTGGATACGAGCAGTACTTC.